The rows below give T cell receptor beta chains drawn from one sample of a study of beta chain features in type 1 diabetes. The data were produced by immunoSEQ multiplex PCR, yet TCRdb's version contains in-frame clones alone and is incomplete. The sample has around 16,000 clones, around 70% seen once. The source material was stem cell memory CD4+ T cells from blood. Receptor source: a young man with type 1 diabetes. The CDR3 runs from the conserved cysteine through the conserved F or W. Fields, in order: clone size, J gene, V gene, CDR3 protein. Not every row has a clone size; where given, it reads once, few, many or a size class.

- | TRBJ2-5 | TRBV10-3 | CAISVQESQETQYF
- | TRBJ2-3 | TRBV11-2 | CASSARPGNTQYF
- | TRBJ1-5 | TRBV2 | CASRGPGQYQPQHF
- | TRBJ2-1 | TRBV7-9 | CASSLSLWTLTSYNEQFF
- | TRBJ2-5 | TRBV2 | CASSEGLGGGGNQETQYF
once | TRBJ2-1 | TRBV30 | CAWSVRLGQLNEQFF
- | TRBJ1-2 | TRBV7-9 | CASSLGYPQAYTF
- | TRBJ1-1 | TRBV11-2 | CASGWADREAFF
- | TRBJ1-3 | TRBV19 | CASTQSARSGNTIYF
- | TRBJ1-5 | TRBV28 | CASSLLRGGQPQHF
- | TRBJ1-1 | TRBV10-3 | CAIRTGGNTEAFF
- | TRBJ2-3 | TRBV29-1 | CSVGQFEHTDTQYF
- | TRBJ1-1 | TRBV5-1 | CASSLTRGATEAFF
- | TRBJ2-1 | TRBV9 | CASSVDPQYNEQFF
few | TRBJ1-1 | TRBV9 | CASSVVGRTEAFF
few | TRBJ1-6 | TRBV6-5 | CASSFRDSLNSPLHF
- | TRBJ2-7 | TRBV2 | CASSEVGAEEQYF
once | TRBJ2-5 | TRBV30 | CAWSPGLGAETQYF
- | TRBJ2-7 | TRBV11-2 | CASSRTRQDEQYF
- | TRBJ2-1 | TRBV5-1 | CASSLLVAGPYNEQFF
few | TRBJ1-1 | TRBV28 | CASQQVILNTEAFF
- | TRBJ1-2 | TRBV5-1 | CASSNAGGYGYTF
few | TRBJ2-3 | TRBV19 | CATRDFSSTDTQYF
- | TRBJ2-1 | TRBV5-4 | CASSLEGADNEQFF
few | TRBJ2-1 | TRBV5-1 | CASSAHLAGGYNEQFF
- | TRBJ2-1 | TRBV9 | CASSQGGGALNEQFF
- | TRBJ1-3 | TRBV10-3 | CASDQGRNTIYF
- | TRBJ2-3 | TRBV2 | CASSTGTSGDTQYF
- | TRBJ2-1 | TRBV6-4 | CASSAQGDEQFF
once | TRBJ1-5 | TRBV6-5 | CASSPGTGLNQPQHF
- | TRBJ1-1 | TRBV19 | CASRASNTEAFF
few | TRBJ2-5 | TRBV7-7 | CASSHGTGALQETQYF
- | TRBJ2-1 | TRBV29-1 | CSVDGETGNYYNEQFF
- | TRBJ2-3 | TRBV4-3 | CASAFRAGVAGSTDTQYF
- | TRBJ1-5 | TRBV5-1 | CASSLDSGNQPQHF
- | TRBJ1-2 | TRBV5-1 | CASSPIDRNYGYTF
- | TRBJ2-7 | TRBV18 | CASSPGTGDYYEQYF
- | TRBJ2-7 | TRBV6-1 | CASRLAGGFEQYF